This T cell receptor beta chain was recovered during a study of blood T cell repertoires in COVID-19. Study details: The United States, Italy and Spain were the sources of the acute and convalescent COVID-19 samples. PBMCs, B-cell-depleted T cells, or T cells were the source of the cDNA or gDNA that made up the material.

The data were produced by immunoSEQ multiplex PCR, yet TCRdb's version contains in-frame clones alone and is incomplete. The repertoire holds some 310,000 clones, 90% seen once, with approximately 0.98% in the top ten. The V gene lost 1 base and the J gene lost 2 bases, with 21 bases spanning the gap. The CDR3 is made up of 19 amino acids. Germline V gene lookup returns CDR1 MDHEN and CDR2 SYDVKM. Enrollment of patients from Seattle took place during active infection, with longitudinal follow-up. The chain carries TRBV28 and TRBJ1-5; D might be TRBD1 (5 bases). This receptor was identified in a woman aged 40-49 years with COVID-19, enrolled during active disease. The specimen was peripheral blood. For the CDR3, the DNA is TGTGCCAGCAGTTTATCGCCAATGGGGGGGAAAGGGGGCAATCAGCCCCAGCATTTT. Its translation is CASSLSPMGGKGGNQPQHF.